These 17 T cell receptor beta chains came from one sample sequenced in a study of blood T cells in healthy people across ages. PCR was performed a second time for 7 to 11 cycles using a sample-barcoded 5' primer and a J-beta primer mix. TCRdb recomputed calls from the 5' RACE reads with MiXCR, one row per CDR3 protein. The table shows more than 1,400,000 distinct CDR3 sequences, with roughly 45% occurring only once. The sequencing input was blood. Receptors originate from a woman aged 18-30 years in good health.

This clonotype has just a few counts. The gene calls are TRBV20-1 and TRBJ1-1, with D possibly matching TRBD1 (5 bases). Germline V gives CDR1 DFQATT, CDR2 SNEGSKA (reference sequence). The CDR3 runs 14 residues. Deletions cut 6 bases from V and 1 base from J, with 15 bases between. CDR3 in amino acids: CSAGDYGGNTEAFF. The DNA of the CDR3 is TGCAGTGCGGGGGACTATGGAGGGAACACTGAAGCTTTCTTT.

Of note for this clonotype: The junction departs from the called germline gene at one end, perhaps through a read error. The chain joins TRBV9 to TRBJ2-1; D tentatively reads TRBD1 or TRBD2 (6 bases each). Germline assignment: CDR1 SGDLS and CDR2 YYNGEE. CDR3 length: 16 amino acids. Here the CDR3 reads CASSQPLGGSYNEQLF. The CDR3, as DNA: TGTGCCAGCAGCCAGCCCCTGGGGGGCTCCTACAATGAGCAGTTATTC.

CDR3 bases: TGTGCCAGCAGCCAGGAGGAAAGGAGGGGCCACGGCTACACCTTC. Translating gives CASSQEERRGHGYTF. The V and J genes are TRBV3-1 and TRBJ1-2; perhaps TRBD1 as D (5 bases). Germline CDR1 LGHDT, CDR2 YNNKEL (reference sequence). Trimming took off 3 bases at V and 8 bases at J, with 19 bases between the two ends. The CDR3 spans 15 residues. The complete variable domain, with remaining parts taken from reference TRBV3-1 and TRBJ1-2, reads DTAVSQTPKYLVTQMGNDKSIKCEQNLGHDTMYWYKQDSKKFLKIMFSYNNKELIINETVPNRFSPKSPDKAHLNLHINSLELGDSAVYFCASSQEERRGHGYTFGSGTRLTVV.

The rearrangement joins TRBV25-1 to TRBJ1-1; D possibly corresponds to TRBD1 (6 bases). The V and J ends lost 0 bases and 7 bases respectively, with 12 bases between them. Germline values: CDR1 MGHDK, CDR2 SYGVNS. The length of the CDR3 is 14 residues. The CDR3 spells CASSEYFGGYEAFF. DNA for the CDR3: TGTGCCAGCAGTGAATATTTTGGGGGCTATGAAGCTTTCTTT.

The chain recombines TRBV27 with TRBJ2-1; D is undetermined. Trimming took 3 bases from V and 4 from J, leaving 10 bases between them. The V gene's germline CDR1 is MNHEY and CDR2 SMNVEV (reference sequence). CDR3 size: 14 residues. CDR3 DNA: TGTGCCAGCAGTTTGCAGGTTGGGTACAATGAGCAGTTCTTC. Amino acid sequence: CASSLQVGYNEQFF.

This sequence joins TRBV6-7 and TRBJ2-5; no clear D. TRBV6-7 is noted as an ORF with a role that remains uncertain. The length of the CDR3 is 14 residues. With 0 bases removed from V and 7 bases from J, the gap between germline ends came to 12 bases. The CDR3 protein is CASSYSPLERTQYF. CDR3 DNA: TGTGCCAGCAGTTACTCCCCTCTAGAGCGGACCCAGTACTTC.

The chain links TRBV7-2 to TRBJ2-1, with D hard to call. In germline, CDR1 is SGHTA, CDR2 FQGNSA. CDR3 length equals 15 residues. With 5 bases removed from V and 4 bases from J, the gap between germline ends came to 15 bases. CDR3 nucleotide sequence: TGTGCCAGCAGCCAACTCGGCCTCCTGTACAATGAGCAGTTCTTC. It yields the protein CASSQLGLLYNEQFF.

CDR3 in DNA: TGTGCCAGCAGCAGACTACGAGCGGGGGCGGCCCGGCCCGGGGAGCTGTTTTTT. Protein: CASSRLRAGAARPGELFF. The chain is built from TRBV3-1 and TRBJ2-2; 8 bases are shared with TRBD2. The length of the CDR3 is 18 residues. The germline CDR1 and CDR2 sequences are LGHDT and YNNKEL (reference sequence). V lost 5 bases to trimming and J lost 6 bases; unmatched junction nucleotides: 17.

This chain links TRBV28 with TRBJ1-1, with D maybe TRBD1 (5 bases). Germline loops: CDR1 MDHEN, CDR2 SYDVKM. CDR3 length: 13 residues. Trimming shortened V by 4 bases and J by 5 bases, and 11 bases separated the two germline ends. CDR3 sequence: CASSWVGGTEAFF. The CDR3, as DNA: TGTGCCAGCAGTTGGGTGGGGGGGACTGAAGCTTTCTTT.

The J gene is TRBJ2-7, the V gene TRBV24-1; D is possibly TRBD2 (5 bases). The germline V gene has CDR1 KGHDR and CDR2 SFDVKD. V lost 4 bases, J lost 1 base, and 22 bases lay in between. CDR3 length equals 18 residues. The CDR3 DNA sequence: TGTGCCACCAGTGACCCCGGGGTTAAGAAAAGCGGATCCTACGAGCAGTACTTC. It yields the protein CATSDPGVKKSGSYEQYF.

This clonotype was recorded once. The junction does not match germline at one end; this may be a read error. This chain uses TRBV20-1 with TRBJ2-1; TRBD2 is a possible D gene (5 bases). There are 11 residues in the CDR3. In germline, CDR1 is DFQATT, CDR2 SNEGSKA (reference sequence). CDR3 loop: CSARRADERFF. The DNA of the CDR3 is TGCAGTGCCAGGCGGGCGGACGAGCGGTTCTTC.

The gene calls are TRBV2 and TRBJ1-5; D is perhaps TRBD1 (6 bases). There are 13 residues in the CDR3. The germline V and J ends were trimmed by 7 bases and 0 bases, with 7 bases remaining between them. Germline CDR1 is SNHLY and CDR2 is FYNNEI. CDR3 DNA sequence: TGTGCCAGCAACAGGGTTAGCAATCAGCCCCAGCATTTT. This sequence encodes CASNRVSNQPQHF.

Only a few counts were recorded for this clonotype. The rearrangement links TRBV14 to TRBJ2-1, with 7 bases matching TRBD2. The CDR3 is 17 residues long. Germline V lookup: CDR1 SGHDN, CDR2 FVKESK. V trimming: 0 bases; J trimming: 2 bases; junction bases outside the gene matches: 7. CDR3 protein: CASSQDLGLTAYNEQFF. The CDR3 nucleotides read TGTGCCAGCAGCCAAGATCTGGGACTAACAGCCTACAATGAGCAGTTCTTC.

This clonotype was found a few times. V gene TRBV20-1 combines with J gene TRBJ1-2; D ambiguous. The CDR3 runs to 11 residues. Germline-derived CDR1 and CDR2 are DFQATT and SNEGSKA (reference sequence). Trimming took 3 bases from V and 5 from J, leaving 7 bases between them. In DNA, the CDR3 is TGCAGTGCTAGTCATGATTATGGCTACACCTTC. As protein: CSASHDYGYTF.

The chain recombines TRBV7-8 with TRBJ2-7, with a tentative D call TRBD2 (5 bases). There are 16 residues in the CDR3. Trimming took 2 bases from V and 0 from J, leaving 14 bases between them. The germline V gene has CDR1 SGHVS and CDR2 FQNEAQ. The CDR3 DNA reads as TGTGCCAGCAGCTTATTCGTGAGCGGTTACTCCTACGAGCAGTACTTC. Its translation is CASSLFVSGYSYEQYF.

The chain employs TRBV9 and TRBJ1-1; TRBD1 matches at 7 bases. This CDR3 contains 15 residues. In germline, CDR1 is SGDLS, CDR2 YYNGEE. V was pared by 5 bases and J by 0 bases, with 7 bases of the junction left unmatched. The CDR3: CASSNQGGMNTEAFF. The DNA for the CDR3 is TGTGCCAGCAGTAATCAGGGGGGGATGAACACTGAAGCTTTCTTT.

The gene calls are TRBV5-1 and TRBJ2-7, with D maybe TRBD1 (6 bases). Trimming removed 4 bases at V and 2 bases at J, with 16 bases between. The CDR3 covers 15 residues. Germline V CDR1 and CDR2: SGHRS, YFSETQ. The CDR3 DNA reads TGCGCCAGCAGCCCAGGGGCCAGCGGCGCCTACGAGCAGTACTTC. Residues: CASSPGASGAYEQYF.